This is a list of T cell receptor beta chains from one sample in a study of shared clonotypes between healthy human individuals. Repertoires were generated with immunoSEQ multiplex PCR, while TCRdb's copy carries only in-frame clones and drops some. The data contain 1.5 million to 2.5 million clones, approximately 94% of them singletons. Sequenced input: naive CD8+ T cells sorted from blood. The receptors derive from a man younger than 35 in good health. Both conserved end residues are part of each CDR3. The D gene is left open where the match is weak. Only some rows state a clone size, as once, few, many or a class for expanded clones.

>.|TRBV5-6|TRBJ1-1|.
CASSQWTLGVMNTEAFF
TGTGCCAGCAGCCAATGGACTCTAGGGGTGATGAACACTGAAGCTTTCTTT
>.|TRBV5-1|TRBJ2-7|.
CASSLEVVGSSYEQYF
TGCGCCAGCAGCTTGGAGGTCGTCGGTTCCTCCTACGAGCAGTACTTC
>TRBD2|TRBV6-5|TRBJ2-7|.
CASSYELAGGGEQYF
TGTGCCAGCAGTTACGAACTAGCGGGAGGTGGCGAGCAGTACTTC
>.|TRBV13|TRBJ2-1|.
CASSLGLEGLGNEQFF
TGTGCCAGCAGCCTAGGGTTAGAGGGCTTAGGAAATGAGCAGTTCTTC
>.|TRBV15|TRBJ1-5|.
CATSSAPSLSQPQHF
TGTGCCACCAGCAGTGCCCCGAGTCTCAGTCAGCCCCAGCATTTT
>.|TRBV29-1|TRBJ2-7|once
CSVEGGAAYEQYF
TGCAGCGTTGAAGGAGGGGCCGCCTACGAGCAGTACTTC
>.|TRBV6-5|TRBJ2-7|.
CASSYSRGVEQYF
TGTGCCAGCAGTTACTCGAGAGGGGTCGAGCAGTACTTC
>.|TRBV7-3|TRBJ2-5|.
CASSLILRETQYF
TGTGCCAGCAGCTTAATACTAAGGGAGACCCAGTACTTC
>.|TRBV7-9|TRBJ2-7|few
CASSSRDTYEQYF
TGTGCCAGCAGCTCCAGGGATACCTACGAGCAGTACTTC
>TRBD2|TRBV6-1|TRBJ2-1|.
CASTWTSGNYNEQFF
TGTGCCAGCACTTGGACTAGCGGGAACTACAATGAGCAGTTCTTC
>.|TRBV5-1|TRBJ1-1|.
CASSLMQNTEAFF
TGCGCCAGCAGCTTAATGCAGAACACTGAAGCTTTCTTT
>.|TRBV5-1|TRBJ2-3|.
CASSPGDGTDTQYF
TGCGCCAGCAGCCCGGGGGACGGCACAGATACGCAGTATTTT
>TRBD1|TRBV30|TRBJ2-5|.
CAWSVTGTGEGETQYF
TGTGCCTGGAGTGTAACGGGGACAGGGGAAGGGGAGACCCAGTACTTC
>.|TRBV15|TRBJ2-1|once
CATGSGAEGYNEQFF
TGTGCCACCGGATCAGGAGCGGAGGGGTACAATGAGCAGTTCTTC
>.|TRBV2|TRBJ2-7|.
CATQGPYEQYF
TGTGCCACCCAGGGGCCGTACGAGCAGTACTTC
>.|TRBV2|TRBJ2-7|.
CASTIAGEQYF
TGTGCCAGCACAATAGCCGGCGAGCAGTACTTC
>TRBD1|TRBV6-1|TRBJ2-7|.
CASSAGRTGLYEQYF
TGTGCCAGCAGTGCCGGAAGGACAGGGTTATACGAGCAGTACTTC
>.|TRBV27|TRBJ2-5|once
CASSIGTARETQYF
TGTGCCAGCAGTATAGGGACCGCGAGGGAGACCCAGTACTTC
>.|TRBV5-1|TRBJ2-3|.
CASSLEVAADTQYF
TGCGCCAGCAGCTTGGAGGTAGCGGCAGATACGCAGTATTTT
>.|TRBV7-8|TRBJ2-7|.
CASSLANEQYF
TGTGCCAGCAGCTTAGCCAACGAGCAGTACTTC
>.|TRBV6-6|TRBJ1-2|.
CASSEGSGYTF
TGTGCCAGCAGTGAGGGCAGTGGCTACACCTTC
>TRBD2|TRBV7-8|TRBJ2-1|.
CASSNILGTSENYNEQFF
TGTGCCAGCAGCAATATCCTAGGGACTAGCGAGAACTACAATGAGCAGTTCTTC
>.|TRBV10-3|TRBJ2-2|.
CAIRLDGANTGELFF
TGTGCCATCAGGCTGGACGGGGCGAACACCGGGGAGCTGTTTTTT
>.|TRBV27|TRBJ2-5|.
CARGGGSVVVGETQYF
TGTGCCAGAGGGGGAGGGTCGGTGGTGGTGGGGGAGACCCAGTACTTC
>.|TRBV4-3|TRBJ2-1|.
CASSYRREGLYNEQFF
TGCGCCAGCAGCTACCGTCGAGAGGGCCTTTACAATGAGCAGTTCTTC
>TRBD2|TRBV7-2|TRBJ2-5|.
CASSRSGGDPSETQYF
TGTGCCAGCAGCCGGAGCGGGGGAGACCCCAGTGAGACCCAGTACTTC
>TRBD2|TRBV27|TRBJ2-3|once
CASSLLAGRGTDTQYF
TGTGCCAGCAGTCTACTAGCGGGGAGAGGCACAGATACGCAGTATTTT
>.|TRBV13|TRBJ1-2|.
CASSLGFKRGDYGYTF
TGTGCCAGCAGCTTAGGTTTCAAGCGGGGTGACTATGGCTACACCTTC
>TRBD1|TRBV27|TRBJ1-6|.
CASSSRDSTYNSPLHF
TGTGCCAGCAGTTCCCGGGACAGTACCTATAATTCACCCCTCCACTTT
>.|TRBV11-2|TRBJ2-7|.
CASSLERGRGYEQYF
TGTGCCAGCAGCTTAGAACGGGGAAGGGGCTACGAGCAGTACTTC
>.|TRBV7-9|TRBJ2-3|.
CASTGHTTDTQYF
TGTGCCAGCACGGGACACACCACAGATACGCAGTATTTT
>.|TRBV9|TRBJ2-2|.
CASTPTGREGGGELFF
TGTGCCTCAACACCCACAGGGCGAGAAGGAGGCGGGGAGCTGTTTTTT
>TRBD2|TRBV15|TRBJ2-5|once
CATSRGGLAAKETQYF
TGTGCCACCAGCAGAGGGGGACTAGCGGCCAAAGAGACCCAGTACTTC
>.|TRBV5-4|TRBJ2-7|.
CASSLRQGGSYEQYF
TGTGCCAGCAGCTTGAGGCAGGGTGGGTCCTACGAGCAGTACTTC
>.|TRBV5-5|TRBJ2-7|.
CASSLAVTYEQYF
TGTGCCAGCAGCTTGGCGGTCACCTACGAGCAGTACTTC
>.|TRBV9|TRBJ2-3|few
CASSVDPQRTDTQYF
TGTGCCAGCAGCGTAGATCCTCAACGCACAGATACGCAGTATTTT
>TRBD2|TRBV9|TRBJ2-1|.
CASSAPRGDEQFF
TGTGCCAGCAGCGCCCCTCGGGGGGATGAGCAGTTCTTC
>.|TRBV11-2|TRBJ2-1|.
CASSLNVDEQFF
TGTGCCAGCAGCTTAAACGTCGATGAGCAGTTCTTC
>.|TRBV27|TRBJ1-6|.
CASSRTGRVLNSPLHF
TGTGCCAGCAGTAGGACCGGGAGAGTCTTAAATTCACCCCTCCACTTT
>TRBD2|TRBV11-2|TRBJ2-1|.
CASSFSGLSGNEQFF
TGTGCCAGCAGCTTTAGCGGGCTATCGGGCAATGAGCAGTTCTTC
>TRBD1|TRBV5-1|TRBJ2-7|.
CASSEILGTDYEQYF
TGCGCCAGCAGCGAAATCCTCGGGACAGACTACGAGCAGTACTTC
>.|TRBV7-6|TRBJ1-1|.
CASSRGGVLDEAFF
TGTGCCAGCAGCCGCGGGGGGGTCCTGGATGAAGCTTTCTTT
>.|TRBV6-5|TRBJ2-3|.
CASSYSGGIKDTQYF
TGTGCCAGCAGTTACTCTGGCGGGATTAAAGATACGCAGTATTTT
>.|TRBV14|TRBJ1-1|.
CASSQFEGITEAFF
TGTGCCAGCAGCCAATTTGAGGGGATCACTGAAGCTTTCTTT